This note documents a single T cell receptor (beta chain) sequence. This clonotype was counted a single time. It has no known antigen specificity. A read error may produce the germline difference seen at one junction end. These data originate in a study of tumor and adjacent non-tumor tissue in lung cancer (dated by TCRdb to between 2017 and 2018). General notes on the study: Patients with adenocarcinoma (about 12), squamous cell carcinoma (2) and small cell lung cancer (1) were included in the cohort. TCRbeta CDR3 sequencing was performed on around 30 paired specimens, with one tumor sample and one normal lung sample collected per patient. Bulk TCRbeta repertoires were compared between lung tumor tissue and matched distant non-tumor lung tissue obtained from about 16 lung cancer patients. In total, sequencing yielded 95 million to 150 million productive TCRbeta reads, which works out to an average of approximately 4 million reads per sample. Among the approximately 15 patients, ages ranged from about 31 to 76 years, roughly ten were men and 5 were women, and disease was TNM stage I to III. Overall study results and their limits: TCR diversity was significantly higher in younger patients, and greater tumor TCR diversity was associated with shorter overall survival and shorter disease-free survival. A significantly larger cumulative share of the repertoire was made up by the top 100 clones in normal lung than in tumor tissue. Peripheral blood was not sequenced, so blood TCRbeta repertoires were not examined in the lung cancer patients of the study. Only roughly 14 patients were in the cohort, and the authors stated that larger samples and more detailed clinical data are needed. Neither the sequencing platform nor unique molecular identifiers are named or mentioned anywhere in the methods. TCR diversity (inverse Simpson) was significantly higher in tumor than in normal lung tissue (approximately 440 vs 150, P = 0.0075, Mann-Whitney U test).

To prepare the library, multiplex PCR was applied. Instrument used: Illumina HiSeq 2500. TCRbeta libraries were built by three rounds of nested PCR using primers (Table S4), following protocols modified from ARM-PCR. Before sequencing, PCR products in the 200-500 bp range were cut out of the gel and cleaned up using the QIAquick gel extraction kit. In the paper's pipeline: Trimmomatic was used to clean the reads, FLASH was used to merge the reads into complete CDR3 sequences, and MiTCR was used to assign the reads to V(D)J germline segments. Clonal diversity was computed as the inverse Simpson's index with VDJtools. Productive reads were defined as in-frame sequences without a premature stop codon. TCRdb handled the public reads itself, with Q25 trimming in fastp and clone calling in MiXCR, and kept productive beta chains. Every distinct CDR3 protein forms one entry, paired with its most common genes and DNA. The V and J calls reflect TCRdb's pipeline rather than the authors' work. For this sample there are approximately 120,000 distinct CDR3 sequences; over 55% appear just once. Of the sample, 15% to 20% falls within the top ten clones.

RNA was isolated from bulk unsorted tissue, and RNA quality was assessed with a NanoDrop ND-1000 and an Agilent 2100. The normal lung samples consisted of distant non-tumor tissue collected more than 3 cm from the tumor edge. All donors had newly diagnosed lung cancer, had not received prior chemotherapy, and were admitted for thoracic surgery in China between August and November 2014. Anyone who had undergone radiotherapy or chemotherapy before, or who had another cancer at the same time, was left out of the study. Surgical tissue pieces of 1-2 cm3 were preserved in RNAlater solution and were kept at -80 degrees C until use. The CDR3 spans 14 residues, from the cysteine through the phenylalanine. Only CDR3 DNA remains: 42 bases, in frame from the first base.

The rearrangement combines TRBV12-3 or TRBV12-4 with TRBJ1-5, with 7 junctional bases fitting TRBD1. The sequence was obtained from a man aged 55 to 70 with non-small cell lung cancer. The sample consisted of distant non-tumor lung tissue. The CDR3 protein sequence reads: CASTGGGSSQHQHF. The nucleotides read TGTGCCAGCACAGGGGGGGGAAGCAGTCAGCACCAGCATTTT.